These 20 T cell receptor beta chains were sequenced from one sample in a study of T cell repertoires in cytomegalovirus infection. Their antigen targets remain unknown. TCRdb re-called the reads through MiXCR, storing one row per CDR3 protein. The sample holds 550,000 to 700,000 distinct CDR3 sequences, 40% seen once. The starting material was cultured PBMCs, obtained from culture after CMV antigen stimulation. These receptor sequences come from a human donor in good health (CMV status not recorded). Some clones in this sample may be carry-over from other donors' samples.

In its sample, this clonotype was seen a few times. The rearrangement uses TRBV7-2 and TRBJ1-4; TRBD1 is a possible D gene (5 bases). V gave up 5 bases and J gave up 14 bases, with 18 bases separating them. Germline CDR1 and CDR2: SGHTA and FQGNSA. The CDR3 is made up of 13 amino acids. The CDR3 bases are TGTGCCAGCAGCGTTAGGGGAGGGGTCGGGCTGTTTTTT. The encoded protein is CASSVRGGVGLFF.

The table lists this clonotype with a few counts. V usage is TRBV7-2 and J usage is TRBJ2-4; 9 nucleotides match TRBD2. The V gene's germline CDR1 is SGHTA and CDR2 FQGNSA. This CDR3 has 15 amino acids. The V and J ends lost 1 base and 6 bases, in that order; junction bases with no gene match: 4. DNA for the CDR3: TGTGCCAGCAGCTTAGGGCTAGCGGGGCCAAACATTCAGTACTTC. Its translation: CASSLGLAGPNIQYF.

The CDR3 DNA reads TGCAGTGCCAAGACGGGAGCCCGTGGGGTGGATACGCAGTATTTT. Residues: CSAKTGARGVDTQYF. The J gene is TRBJ2-3, the V gene TRBV20-1; a possible D gene is TRBD2 (6 bases). The ends were cut back, 6 bases at V and 6 bases at J, with 22 bases in the middle. The germline gives CDR1 DFQATT, CDR2 SNEGSKA (reference sequence). This CDR3 has 15 residues.

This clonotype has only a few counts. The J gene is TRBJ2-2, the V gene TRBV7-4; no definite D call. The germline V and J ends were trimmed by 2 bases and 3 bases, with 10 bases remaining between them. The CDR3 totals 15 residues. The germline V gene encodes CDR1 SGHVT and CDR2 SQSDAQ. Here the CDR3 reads CASSLSMSYTGELFF. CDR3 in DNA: TGTGCCAGCAGCTTAAGTATGAGTTACACCGGGGAGCTGTTTTTT. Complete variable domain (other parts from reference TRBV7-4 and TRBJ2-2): GAGVSQSPRYKVAKRGRDVALRCDSISGHVTLYWYRQTLGQGSEVLTYSQSDAQRDKSGRPSGRFSAERPERSVSTLKIQRTEQGDSAVYLCASSLSMSYTGELFFGEGSRLTVL.

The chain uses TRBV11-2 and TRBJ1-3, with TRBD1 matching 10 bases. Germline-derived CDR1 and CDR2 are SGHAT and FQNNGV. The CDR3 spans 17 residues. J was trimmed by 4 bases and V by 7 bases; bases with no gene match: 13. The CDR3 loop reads CASISPGGQGFGNTIYF. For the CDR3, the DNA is TGTGCCAGCATCAGCCCCGGGGGACAGGGGTTCGGAAACACCATATATTTT.

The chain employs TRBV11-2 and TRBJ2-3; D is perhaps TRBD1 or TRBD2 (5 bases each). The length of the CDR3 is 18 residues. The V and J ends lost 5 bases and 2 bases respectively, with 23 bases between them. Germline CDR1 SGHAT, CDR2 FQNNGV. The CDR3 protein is CASSPWDGQRKTTDTQYF. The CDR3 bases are TGTGCCAGCAGCCCCTGGGACGGGCAGCGGAAAACCACAGATACGCAGTATTTT.

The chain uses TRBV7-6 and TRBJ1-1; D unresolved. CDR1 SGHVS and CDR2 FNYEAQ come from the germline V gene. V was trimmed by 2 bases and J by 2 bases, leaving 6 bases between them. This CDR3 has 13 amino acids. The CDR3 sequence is CASSLRYNTEAFF. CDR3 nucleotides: TGTGCCAGCAGCTTACGGTACAACACTGAAGCTTTCTTT.

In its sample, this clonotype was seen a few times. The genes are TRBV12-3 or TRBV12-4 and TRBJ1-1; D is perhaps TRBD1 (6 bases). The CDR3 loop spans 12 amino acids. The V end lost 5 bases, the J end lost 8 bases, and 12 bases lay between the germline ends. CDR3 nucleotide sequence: TGTGCCAGCAGTCCCCACAGGGCGGAAGCTTTCTTT. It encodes CASSPHRAEAFF.

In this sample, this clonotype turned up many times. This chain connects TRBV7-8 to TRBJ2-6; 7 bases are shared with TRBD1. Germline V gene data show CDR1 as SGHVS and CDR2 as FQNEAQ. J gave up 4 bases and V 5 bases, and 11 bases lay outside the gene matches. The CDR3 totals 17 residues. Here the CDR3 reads CASSRGRGRMGANVLTF. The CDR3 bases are TGTGCCAGCAGCCGTGGTAGGGGGCGCATGGGGGCCAACGTCCTGACTTTC. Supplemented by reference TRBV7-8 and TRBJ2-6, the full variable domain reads GAGVSQSPRYKVAKRGQDVALRCDPISGHVSLFWYQQALGQGPEFLTYFQNEAQLDKSGLPSDRFFAERPEGSVSTLKIQRTQQEDSAVYLCASSRGRGRMGANVLTFGAGSRLTVL.

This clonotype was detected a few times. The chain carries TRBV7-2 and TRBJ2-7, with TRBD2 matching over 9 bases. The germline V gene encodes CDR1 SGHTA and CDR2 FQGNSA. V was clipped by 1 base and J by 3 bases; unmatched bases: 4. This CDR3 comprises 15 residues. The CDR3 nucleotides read TGTGCCAGCAGCTTAGGTCCTAGCGGGGACTACGAGCAGTACTTC. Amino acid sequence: CASSLGPSGDYEQYF.

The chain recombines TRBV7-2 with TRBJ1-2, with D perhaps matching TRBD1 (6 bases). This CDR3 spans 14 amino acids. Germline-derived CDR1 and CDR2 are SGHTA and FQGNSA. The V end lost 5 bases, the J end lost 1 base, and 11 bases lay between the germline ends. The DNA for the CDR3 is TGTGCCAGCAGCGTAACAGGGCTTAACTATGGCTACACCTTC. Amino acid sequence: CASSVTGLNYGYTF.

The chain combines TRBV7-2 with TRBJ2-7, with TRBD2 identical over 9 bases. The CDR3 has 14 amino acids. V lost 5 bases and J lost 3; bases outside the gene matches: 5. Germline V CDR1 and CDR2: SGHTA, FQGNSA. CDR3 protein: CASSLISGSYEQYF. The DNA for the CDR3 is TGTGCCAGCAGCCTAATTAGCGGGAGCTACGAGCAGTACTTC.

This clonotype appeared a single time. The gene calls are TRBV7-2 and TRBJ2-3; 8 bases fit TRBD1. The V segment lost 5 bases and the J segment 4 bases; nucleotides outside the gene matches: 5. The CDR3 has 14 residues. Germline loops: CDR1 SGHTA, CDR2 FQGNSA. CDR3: CASSGNRGADTQYF. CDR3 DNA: TGTGCCAGCAGCGGCAACAGGGGGGCAGATACGCAGTATTTT.

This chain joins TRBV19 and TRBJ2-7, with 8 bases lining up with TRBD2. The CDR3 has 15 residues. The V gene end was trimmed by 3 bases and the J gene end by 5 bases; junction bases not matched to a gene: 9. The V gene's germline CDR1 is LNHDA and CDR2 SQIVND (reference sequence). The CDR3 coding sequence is TGTGCCAGTAGTATGGAGGTAGCGGGACTCGACGAGCAGTACTTC. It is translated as CASSMEVAGLDEQYF.

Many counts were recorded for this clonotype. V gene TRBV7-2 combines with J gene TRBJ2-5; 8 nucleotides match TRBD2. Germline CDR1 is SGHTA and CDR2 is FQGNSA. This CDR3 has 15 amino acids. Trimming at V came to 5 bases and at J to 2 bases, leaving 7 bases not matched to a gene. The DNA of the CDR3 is TGTGCCAGCAGCCTCTCGGGGGGGCGGCAAGAGACCCAGTACTTC. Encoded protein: CASSLSGGRQETQYF.

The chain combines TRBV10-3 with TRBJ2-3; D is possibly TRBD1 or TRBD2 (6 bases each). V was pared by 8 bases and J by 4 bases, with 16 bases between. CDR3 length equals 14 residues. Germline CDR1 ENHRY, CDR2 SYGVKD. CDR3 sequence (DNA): TGTGCCATCGGAAGAGGGGGGTTGGCAGATACGCAGTATTTT. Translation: CAIGRGGLADTQYF.

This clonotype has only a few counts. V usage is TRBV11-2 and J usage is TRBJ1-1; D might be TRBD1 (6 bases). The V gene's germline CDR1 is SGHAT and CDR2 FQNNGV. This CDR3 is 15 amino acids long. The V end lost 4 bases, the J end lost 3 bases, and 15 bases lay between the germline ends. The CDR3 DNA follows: TGTGCCAGCAGCTGGTGGGGGGCGCGAGACACTGAAGCTTTCTTT. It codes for CASSWWGARDTEAFF.

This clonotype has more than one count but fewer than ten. CDR3: CASSYQQAGDTQYF. The CDR3 DNA sequence: TGTGCCAGCAGTTACCAACAGGCTGGAGATACGCAGTATTTT. This chain uses TRBV6-5 with TRBJ2-3; tentative D call: TRBD1 (5 bases). CDR1 is MNHEY and CDR2 is SVGAGI in the germline V gene. This CDR3 has 14 residues. V lost 2 bases and J lost 5, with 11 bases in between.

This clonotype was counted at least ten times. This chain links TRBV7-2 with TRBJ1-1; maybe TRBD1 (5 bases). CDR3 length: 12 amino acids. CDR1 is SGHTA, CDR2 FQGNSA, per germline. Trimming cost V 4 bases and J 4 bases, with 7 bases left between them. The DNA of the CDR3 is TGTGCCAGCAGCTCGACAGTCACTGAAGCTTTCTTT. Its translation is CASSSTVTEAFF.

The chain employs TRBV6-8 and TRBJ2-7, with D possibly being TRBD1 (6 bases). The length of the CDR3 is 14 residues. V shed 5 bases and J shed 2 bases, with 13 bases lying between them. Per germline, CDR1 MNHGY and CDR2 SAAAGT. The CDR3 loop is CASSRDKATYEQYF. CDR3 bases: TGTGCCAGCAGTAGGGACAAGGCAACCTACGAGCAGTACTTC.